The T cell receptor (beta chain) described here comes from a study of T-cell memory formation after mild COVID-19. About this clonotype itself: The antigen remains undetermined.

TCRdb used MiXCR to reprocess the 5' RACE reads, holding one entry per CDR3 protein. The sample gives 550,000 to 600,000 distinct CDR3 sequences, roughly 17% of which show up once; 8.1% is in the top ten. General observations from the study: Among CD4+ contracting clones, most were CM and EM, and CD8+ ones EMRA. Clones shrinking between day 15 and 85 showed a balanced CD4/CD8 split, and those that grew later tilted toward CD4+. Several responding clones turned up in pre-infection memory, indicating that cross-reactive memory may have taken part. The SARS-CoV-2 specificity of second-wave clones reaching peak at day 37 remained unverified.

CDR1 is SQVTM, CDR2 ANQGSEA, per germline. The J segment lost 2 bases and the V segment lost 1 base, leaving 5 bases of the junction unmatched. CDR3 length equals 16 residues. The chain employs TRBV29-1 and TRBJ2-1; 10 bases line up with TRBD2. The sequence was collected from an adult woman who had mild COVID-19 (a few samples of this study predate the infection). Cell type and time point are not known. Sequences were obtained from PBMCs or a T cell subset sorted from them (not recorded which). In DNA form, the CDR3 reads TGCAGCGTTGAAGCTAGCGGGAGATTAACCTACAATGAGCAGTTCTTC. Translated, it gives CSVEASGRLTYNEQFF.